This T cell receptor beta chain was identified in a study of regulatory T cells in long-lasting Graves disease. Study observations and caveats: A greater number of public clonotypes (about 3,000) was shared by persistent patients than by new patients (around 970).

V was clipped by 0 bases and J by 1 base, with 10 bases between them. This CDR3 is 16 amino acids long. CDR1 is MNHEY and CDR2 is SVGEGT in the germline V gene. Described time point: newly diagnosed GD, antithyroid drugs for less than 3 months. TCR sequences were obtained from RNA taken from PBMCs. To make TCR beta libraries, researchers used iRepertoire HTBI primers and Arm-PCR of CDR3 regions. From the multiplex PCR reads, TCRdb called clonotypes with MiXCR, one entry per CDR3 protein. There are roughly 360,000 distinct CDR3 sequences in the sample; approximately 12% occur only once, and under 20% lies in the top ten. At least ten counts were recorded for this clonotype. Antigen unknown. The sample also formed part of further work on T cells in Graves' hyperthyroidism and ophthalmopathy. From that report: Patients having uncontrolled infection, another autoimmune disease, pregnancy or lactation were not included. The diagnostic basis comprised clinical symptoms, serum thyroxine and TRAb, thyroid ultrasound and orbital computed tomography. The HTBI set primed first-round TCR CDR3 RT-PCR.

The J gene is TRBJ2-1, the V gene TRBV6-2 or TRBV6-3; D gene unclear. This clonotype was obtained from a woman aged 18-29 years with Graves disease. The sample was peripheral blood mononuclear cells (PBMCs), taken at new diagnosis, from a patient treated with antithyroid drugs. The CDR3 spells CASSYSRYPSYNEQFF. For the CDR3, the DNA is TGTGCCAGCAGTTACTCGAGGTACCCATCCTACAATGAGCAGTTCTTC.